This TCR beta chain comes out of a study of T cell clusters in autoimmune cytopenias. The germline V gene has CDR1 SQVTM and CDR2 ANQGSEA. The CDR3 is made up of 13 amino acids. One tube held mixed TRB-A and TRB-B primer pools for touch-down PCR. TCRdb reworked the multiplex PCR reads into one entry per CDR3 protein, no DNA. The specimen's table records some 5,400 distinct CDR3 sequences. Each sample's input was approximately 270 ng genomic DNA, 30,000 to 45,000 genome equivalents. The study, taken as a whole, reports: TRB repertoire shifts in secondary cytopenia and chronic lymphocytic leukemia mostly reflected lymphoma, not autoimmunity. Clustering suggested that physiological T cell clusters were missing in primary autoimmune cytopenia patients. Compared with active autoimmune hepatitis patients, healthy donors showed approximately 3-fold more exclusive TRB clusters.

This clonotype shows up as medium-sized by frequency. Its cognate antigen is unknown. The sample was also reused in another study, on T cell repertoires in aging, cancer and after chemotherapy. As that report states: Untreated cancer patients had significantly lower blood TCR diversity than age-matched healthy donors.

The chain has TRBV29-1 and TRBJ1-1; TCRdb names TRBD1, which stays unverified in the absence of DNA. This TCR came from a human donor in good health. Sequenced material: peripheral blood. CDR3: CSVQGQLNTEAFF.